The clone carrying this T cell receptor (beta chain) appeared a single time. V shed 1 base and J 0 bases; nucleotides not matched to a gene: 5. CDR1 SGHTS and CDR2 YDEGEE come from the germline V gene. The CDR3 covers 16 residues. This sample is part of a study of glioma-infiltrating T cells after dendritic cell vaccination. Amplification used 60 V beta primers and 13 J beta primers. Here immunoSEQ multiplex PCR was the method, and the copy in TCRdb shows in-frame clones only, minus some. The sample has tens of thousands of clones, around 80% seen once; the top ten hold roughly 2%. The source is a human donor with glioblastoma. The gene calls are TRBV5-8 and TRBJ2-3, with TRBD2 matching over 7 bases. The material was blood, obtained before dendritic cell vaccination. CDR3 bases: TGTGCCAGCAGCTTGCGACTAGCCTACAGCACAGATACGCAGTATTTT. Translated: CASSLRLAYSTDTQYF.